Below, one TCR beta chain is given with its context. Original methodology: Estimation of nucleated cell counts was performed using reference gene primer amplification. TCRdb keeps only in-frame clones here, not all; method: immunoSEQ multiplex PCR. V, J and clone size were drawn from that table, and D and trimming were deduced from the DNA. In the table there are a few hundred thousand clones, over 80% of which are singletons. The CDR3 runs to 16 residues. With 0 bases clipped from V and 2 bases from J, the junction kept 3 bases outside the gene matches. Germline values: CDR1 MNHEY, CDR2 SVGAGI. This sample is drawn from a study of blood T cell repertoires in COVID-19. Overall study context: There were acute and convalescent COVID-19 samples, and they came from the United States, Italy and Spain. Nucleic acid was either cDNA or gDNA, and it came from T cells, B-cell-depleted T cells, or PBMCs.

Sequencing was carried out using peripheral blood. The TCR comes from a man between 60 and 75 years old who had recovered from COVID-19. V usage is TRBV6-5 and J usage is TRBJ2-1; 8 bases are a match to TRBD1. CDR3 nucleotides: TGTGCCAGCAGTTACTCGGGGACAGGAACCTACAATGAGCAGTTCTTC. Amino acid sequence: CASSYSGTGTYNEQFF.